This T cell receptor (beta chain) was captured in a study of regulatory T cells in long-lasting Graves disease. Arm-PCR of CDR3 regions and iRepertoire HTBI primers were the basis on which TCR beta libraries were built. Using its own MiXCR run on the multiplex PCR reads, TCRdb lists one record per CDR3 protein. Seen here are more than 300,000 distinct CDR3 sequences, 12% observed once, and the top ten hold under 20%. This clonotype has a count of ten or more. The target antigen is unknown. The CDR3 extends over 14 amino acids. CDR1 is DFQATT and CDR2 is SNEGSKA in the germline V gene (reference sequence). V lost 6 bases, J lost 2 bases, and 14 bases lay in between. Specified time point: newly diagnosed GD, antithyroid drugs for less than 3 months. Making the TCR library involved RNA that had been extracted from PBMCs. Study-wide points: Lower TCR diversity characterized persistent Graves' patients relative to newly diagnosed patients. Gene preferences differed: TRBV28, TRBJ1-2, TRBJ2-5 in persistent cases.

These data also formed part of another study, on T cells in Graves' hyperthyroidism and ophthalmopathy.

This receptor was identified in a woman between 18 and 29 years old with Graves disease. Sequencing used peripheral blood mononuclear cells (PBMCs), obtained at new diagnosis, from a patient treated with antithyroid drugs. J is TRBJ2-1 and V is TRBV20-1, with D perhaps being TRBD1 or TRBD2 (7 bases each). DNA of the CDR3: TGCAGTGCCCAGGGGGGGACAACCTACAATGAGCAGTTCTTC. As protein: CSAQGGTTYNEQFF.